This TCR beta chain comes out of a study of radiotherapy plus CTLA-4 blockade in lung cancer. Study as a whole: There were objective responses in roughly a sixth of patients, and over 25% had disease control.

General study findings and limits: Per reports, early blood T cell clone dynamics, plus interferon-beta, forecast response most strongly. Peripheral blood showed expansion of tumor-derived TCR clones after radiotherapy and ipilimumab.

With respect to this clone: Its antigen is unidentified.

V was trimmed by 0 bases and J by 6 bases, leaving 17 bases between them. Germline CDR1 and CDR2: LGHNT and FRNRAP. The CDR3 is 17 residues long. TCRdb's copy holds only in-frame clones and misses some; the assay was immunoSEQ multiplex PCR. The sample holds approximately 28,000 clones, over 75% seen once. This specimen was peripheral blood, taken from a patient treated with radiotherapy plus ipilimumab. This TCR was sampled from a human donor with non-small cell lung cancer who had stable disease on radiotherapy plus ipilimumab. V usage is TRBV12-5 and J usage is TRBJ2-2; D possibly corresponds to TRBD2 (6 bases). CDR3 region: CASGLVGGPGLSGELFF. DNA for the CDR3: TGTGCTAGTGGTTTGGTGGGGGGACCGGGGCTTTCCGGGGAGCTGTTTTTT.